Below, 11 T cell receptor beta chains from the same sample are listed, as sequenced in a study of cytomegalovirus exposure and HLA in healthy donors. This PCR relied on a set of 60 Vbeta primers and 13 Jbeta primers. The table came from immunoSEQ multiplex PCR; TCRdb's copy has only in-frame clones and leaves some out. The repertoire includes under 200,000 clones, about 75% of them detected once, and 4.9% sits in the top ten. The sample consisted of PBMCs. The receptors stem from a male donor in good health and CMV-seronegative.

CDR3 sequence reads: CASSLSRRGGGNTIYF. The CDR3 DNA is TGTGCCAGCAGCCTAAGTAGGAGGGGTGGTGGAAACACCATATATTTT. V usage is TRBV9 and J usage is TRBJ1-3; possible D gene TRBD1, 5 bases. Germline loops: CDR1 SGDLS, CDR2 YYNGEE. Trimming removed 4 bases from V and 3 bases from J, with 17 bases in between. The CDR3 runs 16 residues. Filled out from reference TRBV9 and TRBJ1-3, the complete variable domain reads DSGVTQTPKHLITATGQRVTLRCSPRSGDLSVYWYQQSLDQGLQFLIQYYNGEERAKGNILERFSAQQFPDLHSELNLSSLELGDSALYFCASSLSRRGGGNTIYFGEGSWLTVV.

V usage is TRBV18 and J usage is TRBJ1-5, with a weak D call TRBD1 (5 bases). V was shortened by 6 bases and J by 4 bases, with 16 bases between the two germline ends. The CDR3 runs to 15 residues. Germline-derived CDR1 and CDR2 are KGHSH and LQKENI. The CDR3 loop reads CASSQTEALNQPQHF. The CDR3 region has the DNA TGTGCCAGCTCCCAGACAGAAGCCCTTAATCAGCCCCAGCATTTT.

V usage is TRBV11-2 and J usage is TRBJ1-1; tentatively, D is TRBD1 (6 bases). Germline CDR1 is SGHAT and CDR2 is FQNNGV. CDR3 size: 16 residues. Trimming left V 5 bases short and J 4 bases short, with 20 bases between. DNA for the CDR3: TGTGCCAGCAGCCCTCCTCCGACAGGCCGTTTCACTGAAGCTTTCTTT. It translates to CASSPPPTGRFTEAFF.

In this sample, this clone turned up a few times. The chain employs TRBV18 and TRBJ1-1; D is unclear. This CDR3 has 14 amino acids. Germline V gene lookup returns CDR1 KGHSH and CDR2 LQKENI. V was pared by 1 base and J by 1 base, with 7 bases between. The CDR3 loop is CASSPRAGNTEAFF. CDR3 in DNA: TGTGCCAGCTCACCACGCGCGGGGAACACTGAAGCTTTCTTT.

The V call is TRBV2, the J call TRBJ2-1; D is ambiguous. CDR3 length equals 10 residues. Trimming pared 8 bases from V and 5 bases from J, leaving 4 bases between. The germline gives CDR1 SNHLY, CDR2 FYNNEI. The CDR3 here is CASADNEQFF. The CDR3 region has the DNA TGTGCCAGCGCAGACAATGAGCAGTTCTTC.

The chain links TRBV6-5 to TRBJ2-1, with TRBD1 matching over 8 bases. Germline CDR1 MNHEY, CDR2 SVGAGI. The CDR3 totals 15 residues. V lost 6 bases and J lost 2; bases outside the gene matches: 6. CDR3 residues: CASRGWTGTYNEQFF. In nucleotides, the CDR3 is TGTGCCAGCAGGGGTTGGACAGGGACCTACAATGAGCAGTTCTTC.

DNA for the CDR3: TGTGCCAGCAGCTTAATGGCAGGGGGGAATACCGGGGAGCTGTTTTTT. It specifies CASSLMAGGNTGELFF. The gene calls are TRBV7-3 and TRBJ2-2; a possible D gene is TRBD1 (7 bases). Trimming pared 1 base from V and 5 bases from J, leaving 14 bases between. Germline V gives CDR1 SGHTA, CDR2 FQGTGA. The length of the CDR3 is 16 residues. The whole variable domain, remainder taken from reference TRBV7-3 and TRBJ2-2, is GAGVSQTPSNKVTEKGKYVELRCDPISGHTALYWYRQSLGQGPEFLIYFQGTGAADDSGLPNDRFFAVRPEGSVSTLKIQRTERGDSAVYLCASSLMAGGNTGELFFGEGSRLTVL.

V gene TRBV30 combines with J gene TRBJ1-3; no reliable D call. Germline V gene sequence: CDR1 GTSNPN, CDR2 SVGIG (reference sequence). V was clipped by 5 bases and J by 1 base, with 12 bases between them. This CDR3 is built from 14 residues. CDR3 DNA: TGTGCCTGGGTGCGGGGTAGGTCTGGAAACACCATATATTTT. This encodes CAWVRGRSGNTIYF. Together with reference TRBV30 and TRBJ1-3, the CDR3 gives the full variable domain: SQTIHQWPATLVQPVGSPLSLECTVEGTSNPNLYWYRQAAGRGLQLLFYSVGIGQISSEVPQNLSASRPQDRQFILSSKKLLLSDSGFYLCAWVRGRSGNTIYFGEGSWLTVV.

This CDR3 is CASVPAKGVGTEAFF. For the CDR3, the DNA is TGTGCCAGCGTGCCTGCGAAGGGGGTGGGCACTGAAGCTTTCTTT. This sequence joins TRBV7-2 and TRBJ1-1, with D possibly TRBD1 on 6 matching bases. Germline lookup yields CDR1 SGHTA and CDR2 FQGNSA. The CDR3 runs to 15 residues. Trimming pared 8 bases from V and 4 bases from J, leaving 20 bases between.

This rearrangement joins TRBV7-4 to TRBJ1-1; D is possibly TRBD1 (5 bases). The CDR3 contains 13 residues. Germline CDR1 is SGHVT and CDR2 is SQSDAQ. V dropped 5 bases and J dropped 6 bases, with 13 bases sitting between them. DNA of the CDR3: TGTGCCAGCAGCCCTGTGTCGGGGGCTGAAGCTTTCTTT. Its translation is CASSPVSGAEAFF.

The chain uses TRBV2 and TRBJ1-1; 9 bases are a match to TRBD1. This CDR3 contains 15 residues. The V and J ends lost 5 bases and 5 bases, in that order; junction bases with no gene match: 9. Germline-derived CDR1 and CDR2 are SNHLY and FYNNEI. The DNA of the CDR3 is TGTGCCAGCAGTTTCGGACAGGGGATGGGAACTGAAGCTTTCTTT. It is translated as CASSFGQGMGTEAFF.